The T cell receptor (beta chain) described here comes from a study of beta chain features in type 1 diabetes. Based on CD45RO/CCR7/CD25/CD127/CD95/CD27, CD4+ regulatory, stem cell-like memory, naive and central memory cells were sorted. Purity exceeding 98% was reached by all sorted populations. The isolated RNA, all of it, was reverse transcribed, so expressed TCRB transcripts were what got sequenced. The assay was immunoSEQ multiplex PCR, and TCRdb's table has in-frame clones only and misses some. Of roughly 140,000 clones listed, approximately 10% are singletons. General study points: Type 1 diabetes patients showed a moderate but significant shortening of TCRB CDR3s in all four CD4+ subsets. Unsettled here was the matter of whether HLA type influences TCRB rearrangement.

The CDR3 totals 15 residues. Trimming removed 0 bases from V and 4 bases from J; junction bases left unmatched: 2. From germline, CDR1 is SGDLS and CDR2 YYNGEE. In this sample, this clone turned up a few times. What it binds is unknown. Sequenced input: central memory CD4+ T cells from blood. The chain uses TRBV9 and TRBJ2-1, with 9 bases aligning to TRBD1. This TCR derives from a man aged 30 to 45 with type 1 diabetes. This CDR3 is CASSVDRGQYNEQFF. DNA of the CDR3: TGTGCCAGCAGCGTAGACAGGGGGCAATACAATGAGCAGTTCTTC.